The rows below give T cell receptor beta chains drawn from one sample of a study of control samples from healthy donors and cancer patients. TCRdb keeps only in-frame clones here, not all; method: immunoSEQ multiplex PCR. Of about 110,000 clones listed, over 75% are singletons. Sequencing was carried out using blood. These receptors were taken from a human donor in good health. The donor label of this sample is uncertain. Each CDR3 is given with its conserved first and last residue. A D gene is named only where the DNA matches it firmly. Where a row states a size, it is once, few, many or the class of an expanded clone; other rows omit it.

cdr3_nt,cdr3_aa,cdr3_length,d_call,v_call,j_call,clone_size
TGTGCCAGCAGTTTATTGGGACAGGGGAGAAAGGGCTATGGCTACACCTTC,CASSLLGQGRKGYGYTF,17,TRBD1,TRBV27,TRBJ1-2,-
TGTGCCACCGGGGGACAGGAGGCCTTACAGCCCCAGCATTTT,CATGGQEALQPQHF,14,TRBD1,TRBV24-1,TRBJ1-5,-
TGTGCCATCAGCCAGGGACAGGGCGGTACCGGGGAGCTGTTTTTT,CAISQGQGGTGELFF,15,TRBD1,TRBV10-3,TRBJ2-2,-
TGTGCCAGCTCCGAGCGGGGGGGCAGCAATGAGCAGTTCTTC,CASSERGGSNEQFF,14,TRBD2,TRBV7-3,TRBJ2-1,-
TGTGCCAGTAGTAAACTCGACAGGAACAATCAGCCCCAGCATTTT,CASSKLDRNNQPQHF,15,-,TRBV19,TRBJ1-5,once
TGTGCCAGCAGTTTCAGACAGGGCGACTCCTACAATGAGCAGTTCTTC,CASSFRQGDSYNEQFF,16,TRBD1,TRBV11-1,TRBJ2-1,-
TGTGCCACCAGCAGAGAGGTTCAGGGACTGTATAATTCACCCCTCCACTTT,CATSREVQGLYNSPLHF,17,-,TRBV15,TRBJ1-6,-
TGTGCCAGCAGTTTATGGGACAGTCGAGAGACCCAGTACTTC,CASSLWDSRETQYF,14,TRBD1,TRBV27,TRBJ2-5,-
TGTGCCAGCTCACCGGAGGCAGACTATGGCTACACCTTC,CASSPEADYGYTF,13,-,TRBV18,TRBJ1-2,once
TGCGCCAGCACCTCGGGACCGACGGCCGGGGAGCTGTTTTTT,CASTSGPTAGELFF,14,-,TRBV5-1,TRBJ2-2,-
TGCGCCAGCAGCGGTGGTGACAGGCGGAAGATGAACACCGGGGAGCTGTTTTTT,CASSGGDRRKMNTGELFF,18,-,TRBV5-1,TRBJ2-2,-
TGTGCCAGCTCACCCCAAGAGAGCTCCTATAATTCACCCCTCCACTTT,CASSPQESSYNSPLHF,16,-,TRBV18,TRBJ1-6,-
TGTGCCTGGAGTGTCAGGACTAGCGGTAGCAATGAGCAGTTCTTC,CAWSVRTSGSNEQFF,15,TRBD2,TRBV30,TRBJ2-1,-
TGTGCCAGTAGTCGGACTAGCGCTTACAATGAGCAGTTCTTC,CASSRTSAYNEQFF,14,TRBD2,TRBV19,TRBJ2-1,-